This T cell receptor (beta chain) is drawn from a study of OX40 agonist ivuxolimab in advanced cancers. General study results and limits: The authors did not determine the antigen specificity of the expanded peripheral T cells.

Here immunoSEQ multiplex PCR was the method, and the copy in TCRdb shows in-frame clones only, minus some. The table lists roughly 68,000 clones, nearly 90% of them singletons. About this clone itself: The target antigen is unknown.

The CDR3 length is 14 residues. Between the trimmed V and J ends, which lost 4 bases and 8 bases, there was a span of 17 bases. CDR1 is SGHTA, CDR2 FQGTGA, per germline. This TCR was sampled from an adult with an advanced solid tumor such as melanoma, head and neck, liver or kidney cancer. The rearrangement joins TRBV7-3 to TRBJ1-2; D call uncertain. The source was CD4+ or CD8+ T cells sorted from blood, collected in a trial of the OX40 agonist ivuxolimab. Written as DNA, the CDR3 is TGTGCCAGCAGCTCCAACGCCATGGCTGGAGGCTACACCTTC. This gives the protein CASSSNAMAGGYTF.